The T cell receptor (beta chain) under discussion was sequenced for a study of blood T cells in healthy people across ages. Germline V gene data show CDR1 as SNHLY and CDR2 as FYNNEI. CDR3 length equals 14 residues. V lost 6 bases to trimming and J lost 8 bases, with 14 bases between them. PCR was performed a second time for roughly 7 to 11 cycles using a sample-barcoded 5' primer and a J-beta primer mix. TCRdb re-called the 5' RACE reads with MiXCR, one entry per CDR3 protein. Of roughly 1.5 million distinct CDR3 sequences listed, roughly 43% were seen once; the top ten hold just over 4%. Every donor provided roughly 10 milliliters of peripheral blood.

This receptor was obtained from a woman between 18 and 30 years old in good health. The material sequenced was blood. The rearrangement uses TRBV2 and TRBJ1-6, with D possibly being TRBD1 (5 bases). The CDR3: CASSPDSAYSPLHF. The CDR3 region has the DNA TGTGCCAGCAGCCCCGACAGTGCCTATTCACCCCTCCACTTT.